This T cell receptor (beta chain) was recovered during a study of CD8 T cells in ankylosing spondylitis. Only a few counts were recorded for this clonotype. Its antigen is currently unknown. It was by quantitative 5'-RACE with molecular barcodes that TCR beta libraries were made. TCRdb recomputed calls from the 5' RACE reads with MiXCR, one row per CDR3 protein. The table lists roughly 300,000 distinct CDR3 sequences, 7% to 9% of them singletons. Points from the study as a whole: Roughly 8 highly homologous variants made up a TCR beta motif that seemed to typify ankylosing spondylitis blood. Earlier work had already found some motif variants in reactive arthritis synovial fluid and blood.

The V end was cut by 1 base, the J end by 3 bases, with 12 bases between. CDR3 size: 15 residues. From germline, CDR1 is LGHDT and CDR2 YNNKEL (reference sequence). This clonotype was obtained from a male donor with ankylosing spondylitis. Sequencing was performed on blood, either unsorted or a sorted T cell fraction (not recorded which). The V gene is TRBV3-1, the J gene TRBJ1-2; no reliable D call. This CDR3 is CASSQGPGRDYGYTF. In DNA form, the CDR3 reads TGTGCCAGCAGCCAAGGTCCGGGCCGGGACTATGGCTACACCTTC.